These T cell receptor beta chains were read from a single sample in a study of shared clonotypes between healthy human individuals. TCRdb's copy holds only in-frame clones and misses some; the assay was immunoSEQ multiplex PCR. The repertoire holds some 2.1 million clones, with 93% as singletons. The source material was naive CD8+ T cells from PBMCs. Receptors originate from a man aged 18 to 30 in good health. Some clones in this sample may be carry-over from other donors' samples. Each CDR3 is given with its conserved first and last residue. D genes are given only for firm matches. Size tells how often a clone was seen (once, few, many) or the class of an expanded clone, and some rows leave it out.

size: .
J: TRBJ2-3
D: TRBD2
V: TRBV27
DNA: TGTGCCAGCAGTTGGCGGGAGCTAAGCACAGATACGCAGTATTTT
CDR3: CASSWRELSTDTQYF

size: .
J: TRBJ2-5
D: .
V: TRBV5-1
DNA: TGCGCCAGCAGCTGGCAGGGACAAGGGATGGAGACCCAGTACTTC
CDR3: CASSWQGQGMETQYF

size: .
J: TRBJ2-3
D: TRBD2
V: TRBV7-9
DNA: TGTGCCACTGGGCGGGAGGGGGCGGATACGCAGTATTTT
CDR3: CATGREGADTQYF

size: few
J: TRBJ1-5
D: TRBD1
V: TRBV27
DNA: TGTGCCAGCAGCTCGGACAGGGGAGGTCAGCCCCAGCATTTT
CDR3: CASSSDRGGQPQHF

size: .
J: TRBJ1-4
D: .
V: TRBV19
DNA: TGTGCCAGTAGTGCCCGGGGATTTGGGCTAAATGAAAAACTGTTTTTT
CDR3: CASSARGFGLNEKLFF

size: once
J: TRBJ2-7
D: TRBD1
V: TRBV6-5
DNA: TGTGCCAGCAGTTATTTAGGGGGACAGTCCCTCGACGAGCAGTACTTC
CDR3: CASSYLGGQSLDEQYF

size: .
J: TRBJ2-3
D: .
V: TRBV13
DNA: TGTGCCAGCAGCTTACTACAGGGAAAGGGGGGCACAGATACGCAGTATTTT
CDR3: CASSLLQGKGGTDTQYF

size: .
J: TRBJ2-2
D: .
V: TRBV6-5
DNA: TGTGCCAGCAGCTATCAGGGATTCTCCCCCGGGGAGCTGTTTTTT
CDR3: CASSYQGFSPGELFF

size: .
J: TRBJ2-7
D: .
V: TRBV21-1
DNA: TGTGCCAGCAGCAATTCACTAGCGGATTCCTACGAGCAGTACTTC
CDR3: CASSNSLADSYEQYF

size: .
J: TRBJ2-1
D: .
V: TRBV28
DNA: TGTGCCAGCAGTTTCGGGACAGCGGGCGATGAGCAGTTCTTC
CDR3: CASSFGTAGDEQFF

size: .
J: TRBJ2-3
D: TRBD2
V: TRBV4-1
DNA: TGCGCCAGCAGCCAAAGGGCTAGCGGGAGGACGAAAGATACGCAGTATTTT
CDR3: CASSQRASGRTKDTQYF

size: few
J: TRBJ2-7
D: .
V: TRBV2
DNA: TGTGCCAGCAGTGAACCAAGGGAGGCACGCTCCTACGAGCAGTACTTC
CDR3: CASSEPREARSYEQYF

size: .
J: TRBJ2-1
D: .
V: TRBV7-9
DNA: TGTGCCAGCAGCTTAAGCTACCCTAATGAGCAGTTCTTC
CDR3: CASSLSYPNEQFF

size: .
J: TRBJ2-1
D: .
V: TRBV7-9
DNA: TGTGCCAGCAGCTTAGTGGGGGGCCCCAATGAGCAGTTCTTC
CDR3: CASSLVGGPNEQFF

size: .
J: TRBJ1-4
D: TRBD1
V: TRBV5-6
DNA: TGTGCCAGCAGCCGACAGGGCCTGAGAGAAAAACTGTTTTTT
CDR3: CASSRQGLREKLFF

size: .
J: TRBJ2-1
D: TRBD2
V: TRBV9
DNA: TGTGCCAGCAGCGTTATGATAGCGGGCAATGAGCAGTTCTTC
CDR3: CASSVMIAGNEQFF

size: .
J: TRBJ2-7
D: .
V: TRBV27
DNA: TGTGCCAGCAGTTTACGCGCTAGCTCCTACGAGCAGTACTTC
CDR3: CASSLRASSYEQYF

size: .
J: TRBJ1-2
D: TRBD1
V: TRBV9
DNA: TGTGCCAGCAGCGCGAGCCGGGGACAGGGGGGCTATGGCTACACCTTC
CDR3: CASSASRGQGGYGYTF

size: .
J: TRBJ2-7
D: TRBD2
V: TRBV5-8
DNA: TGTGCCAGCAGCTTGGAGGCGGGAGAAACCTACGAGCAGTACTTC
CDR3: CASSLEAGETYEQYF

size: .
J: TRBJ2-3
D: .
V: TRBV6-1
DNA: TGTGCCAGCAGTCGGGAGCAAGGGTGGGATACGCAGTATTTT
CDR3: CASSREQGWDTQYF

size: .
J: TRBJ2-7
D: TRBD2
V: TRBV14
DNA: TGTGCCAGCAGCCCAGGACTAGCGGGGATCTACGAGCAGTACTTC
CDR3: CASSPGLAGIYEQYF

size: .
J: TRBJ2-1
D: TRBD1
V: TRBV27
DNA: TGTGCCAGCAGTTTACCGGCGGACAGGAGTAATACTTATGAGCAGTTCTTC
CDR3: CASSLPADRSNTYEQFF

size: .
J: TRBJ2-7
D: TRBD1
V: TRBV5-1
DNA: TGCGCCAGCAGCATCGGACAGGGATCCTACGAGCAGTACTTC
CDR3: CASSIGQGSYEQYF

size: .
J: TRBJ2-1
D: TRBD2
V: TRBV10-1
DNA: TGCGCCAGCAGTGTTACCTCGGGACTAGCGGGAGTAGGTTATGAGCAGTTCTTC
CDR3: CASSVTSGLAGVGYEQFF

size: once
J: TRBJ1-5
D: .
V: TRBV27
DNA: TGTGCCAGCAGTGCCCGCCCAGGCGGAGGCAATCAGCCCCAGCATTTT
CDR3: CASSARPGGGNQPQHF

size: .
J: TRBJ2-6
D: .
V: TRBV27
DNA: TGTGCCAGCAGTCAAATCCCTCCCTCTGGGGCCAACGTCCTGACTTTC
CDR3: CASSQIPPSGANVLTF

size: .
J: TRBJ2-1
D: .
V: TRBV27
DNA: TGTGCCAGCAGTTTATCGGGGGCGGTTGAGCAGTTCTTC
CDR3: CASSLSGAVEQFF

size: .
J: TRBJ2-3
D: .
V: TRBV27
DNA: TGTGCCAGCAGGCCAAGCTGGGGAGATACGCAGTATTTT
CDR3: CASRPSWGDTQYF